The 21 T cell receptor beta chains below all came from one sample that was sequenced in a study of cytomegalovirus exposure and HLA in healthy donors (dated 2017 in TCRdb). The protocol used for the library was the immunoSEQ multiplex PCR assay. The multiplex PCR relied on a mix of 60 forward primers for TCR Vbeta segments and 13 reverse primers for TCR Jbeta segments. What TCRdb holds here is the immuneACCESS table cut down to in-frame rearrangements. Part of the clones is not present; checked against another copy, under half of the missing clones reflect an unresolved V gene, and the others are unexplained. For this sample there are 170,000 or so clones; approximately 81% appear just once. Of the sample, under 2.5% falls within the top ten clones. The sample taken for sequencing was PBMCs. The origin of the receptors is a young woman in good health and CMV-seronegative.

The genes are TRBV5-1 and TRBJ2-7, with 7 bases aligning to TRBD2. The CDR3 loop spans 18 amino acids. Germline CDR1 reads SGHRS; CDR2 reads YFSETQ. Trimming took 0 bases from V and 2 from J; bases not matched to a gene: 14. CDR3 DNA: TGCGCCAGCAGCTTGGCTCCCCCTCTAGCGGATGTTACCTACGAGCAGTACTTC. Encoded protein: CASSLAPPLADVTYEQYF.

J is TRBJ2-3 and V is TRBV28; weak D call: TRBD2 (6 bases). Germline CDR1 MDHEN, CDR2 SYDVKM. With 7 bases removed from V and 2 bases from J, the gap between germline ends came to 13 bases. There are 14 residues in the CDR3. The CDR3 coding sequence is TGTGCCAGCACAGGTAGCGGTTCCACAGATACGCAGTATTTT. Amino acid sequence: CASTGSGSTDTQYF. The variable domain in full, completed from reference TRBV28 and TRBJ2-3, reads DVKVTQSSRYLVKRTGEKVFLECVQDMDHENMFWYRQDPGLGLRLIYFSYDVKMKEKGDIPEGYSVSREKKERFSLILESASTNQTSMYLCASTGSGSTDTQYFGPGTRLTVL.

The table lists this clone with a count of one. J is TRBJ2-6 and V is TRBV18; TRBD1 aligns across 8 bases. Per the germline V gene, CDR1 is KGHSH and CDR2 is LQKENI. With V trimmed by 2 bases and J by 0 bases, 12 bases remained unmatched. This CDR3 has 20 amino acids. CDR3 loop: CASSPAGTGKGGSGANVLTF. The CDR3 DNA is TGTGCCAGCTCACCAGCCGGGACAGGCAAAGGGGGCTCTGGGGCCAACGTCCTGACTTTC.

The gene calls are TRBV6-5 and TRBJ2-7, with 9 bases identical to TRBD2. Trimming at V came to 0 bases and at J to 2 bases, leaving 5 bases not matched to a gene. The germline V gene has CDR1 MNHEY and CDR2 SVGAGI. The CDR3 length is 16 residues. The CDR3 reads CASSYSMTSGTYEQYF. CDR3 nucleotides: TGTGCCAGCAGTTACTCAATGACTAGCGGTACCTACGAGCAGTACTTC.

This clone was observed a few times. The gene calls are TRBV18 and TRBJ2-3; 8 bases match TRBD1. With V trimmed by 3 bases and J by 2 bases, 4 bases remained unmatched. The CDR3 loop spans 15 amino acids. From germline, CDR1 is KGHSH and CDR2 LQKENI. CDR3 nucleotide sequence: TGTGCCAGCTCACCGCGACAGGGGTTCACAGATACGCAGTATTTT. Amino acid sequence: CASSPRQGFTDTQYF.

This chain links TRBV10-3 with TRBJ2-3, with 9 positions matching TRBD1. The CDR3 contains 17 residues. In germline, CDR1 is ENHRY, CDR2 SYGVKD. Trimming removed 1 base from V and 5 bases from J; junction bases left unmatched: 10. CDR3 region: CAISELPGTGTRDTQYF. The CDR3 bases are TGTGCCATCAGTGAGTTACCCGGGACAGGGACCAGAGATACGCAGTATTTT.

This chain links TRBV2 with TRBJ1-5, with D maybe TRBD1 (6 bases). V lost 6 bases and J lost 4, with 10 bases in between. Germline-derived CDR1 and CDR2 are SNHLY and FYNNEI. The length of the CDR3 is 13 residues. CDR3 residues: CASRNTGNQPQHF. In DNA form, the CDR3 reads TGTGCCAGCAGGAATACAGGGAATCAGCCCCAGCATTTT.

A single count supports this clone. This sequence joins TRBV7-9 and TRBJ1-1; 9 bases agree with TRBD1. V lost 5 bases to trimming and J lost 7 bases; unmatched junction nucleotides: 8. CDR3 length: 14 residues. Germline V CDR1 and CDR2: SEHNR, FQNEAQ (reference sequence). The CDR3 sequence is CASSLTGGQSEAFF. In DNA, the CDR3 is TGTGCCAGCAGCCTCACAGGGGGCCAAAGTGAAGCTTTCTTT.

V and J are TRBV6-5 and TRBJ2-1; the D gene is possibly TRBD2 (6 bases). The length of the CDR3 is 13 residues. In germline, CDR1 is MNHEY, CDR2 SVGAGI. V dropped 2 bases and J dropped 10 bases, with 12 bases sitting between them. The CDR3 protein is CASSYGPGVEQFF. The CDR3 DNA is TGTGCCAGCAGTTACGGACCGGGGGTCGAGCAGTTCTTC.

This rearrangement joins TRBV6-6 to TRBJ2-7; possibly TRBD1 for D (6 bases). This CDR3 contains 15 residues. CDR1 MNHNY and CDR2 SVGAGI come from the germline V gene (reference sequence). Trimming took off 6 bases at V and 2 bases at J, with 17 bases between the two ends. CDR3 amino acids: CASSHRLDSTYEQYF. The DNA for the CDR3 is TGTGCCAGCAGCCACCGGTTGGACAGCACCTACGAGCAGTACTTC.

For the CDR3, the DNA is TGTGCCAGCAGTTCACAGGGGAGTGGAAACACCATATATTTT. Translating gives CASSSQGSGNTIYF. The chain combines TRBV28 with TRBJ1-3; 7 nucleotides align to TRBD1. After removal of 4 bases from V and 3 bases from J, the junction contained 3 bases not matched to a gene. From germline, CDR1 is MDHEN and CDR2 SYDVKM. The CDR3 spans 14 residues.

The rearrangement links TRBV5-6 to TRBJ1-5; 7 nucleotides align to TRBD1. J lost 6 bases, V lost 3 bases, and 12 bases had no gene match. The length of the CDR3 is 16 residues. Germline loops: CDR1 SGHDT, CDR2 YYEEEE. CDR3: CASSWFDRAAGQPQHF. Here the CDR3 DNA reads TGTGCCAGCAGCTGGTTTGACAGGGCGGCGGGTCAGCCCCAGCATTTT.

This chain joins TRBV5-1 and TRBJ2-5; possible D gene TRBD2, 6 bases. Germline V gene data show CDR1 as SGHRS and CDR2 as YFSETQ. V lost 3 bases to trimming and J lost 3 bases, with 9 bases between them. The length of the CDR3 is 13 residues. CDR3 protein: CASSSTSKETQYF. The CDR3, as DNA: TGCGCCAGCAGCTCCACTAGCAAAGAGACCCAGTACTTC. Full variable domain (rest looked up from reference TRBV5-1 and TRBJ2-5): KAGVTQTPRYLIKTRGQQVTLSCSPISGHRSVSWYQQTPGQGLQFLFEYFSETQRNKGNFPGRFSGRQFSNSRSEMNVSTLELGDSALYLCASSSTSKETQYFGPGTRLLVL.

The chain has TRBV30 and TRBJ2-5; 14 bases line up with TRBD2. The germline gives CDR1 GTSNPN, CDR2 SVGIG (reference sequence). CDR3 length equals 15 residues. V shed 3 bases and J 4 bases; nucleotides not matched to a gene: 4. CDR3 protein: CAWRTSGRAAETQYF. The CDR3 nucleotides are TGTGCCTGGAGGACTAGCGGGAGGGCCGCAGAGACCCAGTACTTC.

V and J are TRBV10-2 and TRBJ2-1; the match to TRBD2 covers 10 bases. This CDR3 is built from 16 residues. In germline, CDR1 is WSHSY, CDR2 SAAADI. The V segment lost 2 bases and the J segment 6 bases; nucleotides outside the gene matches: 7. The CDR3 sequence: CASSEELAGSGNEQFF. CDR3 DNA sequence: TGCGCCAGCAGTGAGGAACTAGCGGGAAGTGGCAATGAGCAGTTCTTC.

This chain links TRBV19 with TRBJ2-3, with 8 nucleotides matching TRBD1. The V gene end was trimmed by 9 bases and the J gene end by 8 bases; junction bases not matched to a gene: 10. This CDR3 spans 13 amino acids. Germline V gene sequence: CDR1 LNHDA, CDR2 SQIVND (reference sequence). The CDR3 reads CASSGQAFGTQYF. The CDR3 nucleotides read TGTGCCAGCTCGGGACAGGCGTTTGGTACGCAGTATTTT.

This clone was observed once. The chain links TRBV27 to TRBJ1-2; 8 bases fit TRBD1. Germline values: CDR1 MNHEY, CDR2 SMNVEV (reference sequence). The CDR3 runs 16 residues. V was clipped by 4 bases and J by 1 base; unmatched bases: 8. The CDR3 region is CASSSRTGPFNYGYTF. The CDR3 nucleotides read TGTGCCAGCAGTTCACGGACAGGGCCGTTTAACTATGGCTACACCTTC.

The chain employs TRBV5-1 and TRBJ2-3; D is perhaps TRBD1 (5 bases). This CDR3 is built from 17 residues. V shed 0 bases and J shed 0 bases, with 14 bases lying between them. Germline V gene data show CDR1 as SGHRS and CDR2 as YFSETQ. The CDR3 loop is CASSLAAATGSTDTQYF. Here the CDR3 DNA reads TGCGCCAGCAGCTTGGCGGCAGCCACAGGAAGCACAGATACGCAGTATTTT.

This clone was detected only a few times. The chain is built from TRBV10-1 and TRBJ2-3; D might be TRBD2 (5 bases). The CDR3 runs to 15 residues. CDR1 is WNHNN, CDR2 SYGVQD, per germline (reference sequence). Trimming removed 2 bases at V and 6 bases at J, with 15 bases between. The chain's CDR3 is CASSEARDHVDTQYF. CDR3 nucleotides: TGCGCCAGCAGTGAGGCCCGGGATCACGTCGATACGCAGTATTTT.

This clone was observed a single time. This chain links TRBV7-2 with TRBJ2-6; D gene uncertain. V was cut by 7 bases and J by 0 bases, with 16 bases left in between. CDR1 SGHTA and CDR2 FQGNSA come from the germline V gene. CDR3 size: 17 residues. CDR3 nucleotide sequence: TGTGCCAGCACCCCTATGGGCCCCAGCTCTGGGGCCAACGTCCTGACTTTC. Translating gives CASTPMGPSSGANVLTF.

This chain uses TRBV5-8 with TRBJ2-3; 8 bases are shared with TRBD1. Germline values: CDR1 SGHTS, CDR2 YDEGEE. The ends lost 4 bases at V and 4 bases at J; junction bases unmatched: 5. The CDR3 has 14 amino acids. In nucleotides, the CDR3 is TGTGCCAGCAGCCCGCGGACAGGGCCAGATACGCAGTATTTT. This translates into CASSPRTGPDTQYF. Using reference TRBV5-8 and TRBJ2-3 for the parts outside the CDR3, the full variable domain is EAGVTQSPTHLIKTRGQQATLRCSPISGHTSVYWYQQALGLGLQFLLWYDEGEERNRGNFPPRFSGRQFPNYSSELNVNALELEDSALYLCASSPRTGPDTQYFGPGTRLTVL.